These 5 T cell receptor beta chains came from one sample sequenced in a study of T cell responses to AZD1222 COVID-19 vaccine. This table comes from immunoSEQ multiplex PCR, and its TCRdb copy is limited to in-frame clones, with some not included. The repertoire consists of about 120,000 clones, with roughly 90% occurring once and the leading ten covering over 3%. The source was peripheral blood, collected on day 0 of AZD1222 vaccination. The source is an adult in good health.

This chain links TRBV18 with TRBJ1-4, with D uncertain. V lost 3 bases, J lost 0 bases, and 5 bases lay in between. Germline assignment: CDR1 KGHSH and CDR2 LQKENI. The CDR3 contains 14 residues. The CDR3 reads CASSPASTNEKLFF. CDR3 DNA: TGTGCCAGCTCACCGGCGTCAACTAATGAAAAACTGTTTTTT.

The chain employs TRBV12-3 or TRBV12-4 and TRBJ1-3; no reliable D call. V lost 4 bases and J lost 0, with 4 bases in between. This CDR3 has 13 residues. The chain's CDR3 is CASSSDSGNTIYF. For the CDR3, the DNA is TGTGCCAGCAGTTCGGACTCTGGAAACACCATATATTTT.

The chain joins TRBV28 to TRBJ1-2, with no clear D. The CDR3 is 11 amino acids. The V end lost 8 bases, the J end lost 4 bases, and 8 bases lay between the germline ends. Germline-derived CDR1 and CDR2 are MDHEN and SYDVKM. CDR3 amino acids: CASAWAYGYTF. CDR3 sequence (DNA): TGTGCCAGCGCTTGGGCCTATGGCTACACCTTC.

The CDR3 DNA is TGTGCCAGCAGCTTAGGGCGGGAAGCTTTCTTT. It encodes CASSLGREAFF. This rearrangement joins TRBV11-1 to TRBJ1-1; no definite D call. V gave up 1 base and J gave up 8 bases, with 5 bases separating them. Per the germline V gene, CDR1 is SGHAT and CDR2 is FQDESV (reference sequence). The CDR3 covers 11 residues.

The chain carries TRBV7-2 and TRBJ1-1, with TRBD1 identical over 7 bases. The V gene end was trimmed by 1 base and the J gene end by 7 bases; junction bases not matched to a gene: 6. Per the germline V gene, CDR1 is SGHTA and CDR2 is FQGNSA. The CDR3 runs to 14 residues. This chain's CDR3 is CASSLGQGGNEAFF. Written as DNA, the CDR3 is TGTGCCAGCAGCTTAGGACAGGGTGGTAATGAAGCTTTCTTT.